Listed below are T cell receptor beta chains from one sample, sequenced in a study of T cell responses to AZD1222 COVID-19 vaccine. TCRdb keeps only in-frame clones here, not all; method: immunoSEQ multiplex PCR. The sample carries 200,000 to 300,000 clones, over 85% recorded once. Source: peripheral blood, taken on day 0 of AZD1222 vaccination. Source of these receptors: an adult in good health. The CDR3 runs from the conserved cysteine through the conserved F or W. The order of the fields is V gene, D gene, clone size, J gene, CDR3 DNA, CDR3 protein. A D gene is named only where the DNA matches it firmly. Part of the rows lack a size; the others show once, few, many or a class for expanded clones.

v_gene: TRBV2
d_gene: NA
abundance: NA
j_gene: TRBJ2-1
CDR3nt: TGTGCCAGCAGTGAAGCTTCACCCTTGAATGAGCAGTTCTTC
CDR3aa: CASSEASPLNEQFF

v_gene: TRBV23-1
d_gene: NA
abundance: NA
j_gene: TRBJ2-3
CDR3nt: TGCGCCAGCAGTCAATCGGACAGCACAGATACGCAGTATTTT
CDR3aa: CASSQSDSTDTQYF

v_gene: TRBV15
d_gene: NA
abundance: once
j_gene: TRBJ2-7
CDR3nt: TGTGCCACCAGCAGAGATAACTACGAGCAGTACTTC
CDR3aa: CATSRDNYEQYF

v_gene: TRBV5-1
d_gene: NA
abundance: NA
j_gene: TRBJ2-3
CDR3nt: TGCGCCAGCAGCTTAGCGGGCCTCACAGATACGCAGTATTTT
CDR3aa: CASSLAGLTDTQYF

v_gene: TRBV18
d_gene: NA
abundance: NA
j_gene: TRBJ2-5
CDR3nt: TGTGCCAGCTCACCACAGGAAGGAGGGACCCAGTACTTC
CDR3aa: CASSPQEGGTQYF

v_gene: TRBV27
d_gene: NA
abundance: NA
j_gene: TRBJ1-1
CDR3nt: TGTGCCAGCAGTCCCCGTCGCGACACTGAAGCTTTCTTT
CDR3aa: CASSPRRDTEAFF

v_gene: TRBV5-1
d_gene: TRBD2
abundance: NA
j_gene: TRBJ2-7
CDR3nt: TGCGCCAGCAGCGTGGTCCTAGCGGGGGGGACTTTACGCGAGCAGTACTTC
CDR3aa: CASSVVLAGGTLREQYF

v_gene: TRBV2
d_gene: NA
abundance: NA
j_gene: TRBJ1-1
CDR3nt: TGTGCCAGCAGCGTGGAGGTGTCTGAAGCTTTCTTT
CDR3aa: CASSVEVSEAFF

v_gene: TRBV7-2
d_gene: NA
abundance: NA
j_gene: TRBJ2-5
CDR3nt: TGTGCCAGCAGCTTTCATCGGGGGCGGGGGCAAGAGACCCAGTACTTC
CDR3aa: CASSFHRGRGQETQYF

v_gene: TRBV6-2/TRBV6-3
d_gene: NA
abundance: NA
j_gene: TRBJ1-4
CDR3nt: TGTGCCAGCACCCCCGGGGACGGGAATGAAAAACTGTTTTTT
CDR3aa: CASTPGDGNEKLFF

v_gene: TRBV19
d_gene: TRBD2
abundance: NA
j_gene: TRBJ2-7
CDR3nt: TGTGCCAGTAGTATGATGCTCGGGGGGATCAACGAGCAGTACTTC
CDR3aa: CASSMMLGGINEQYF

v_gene: TRBV27
d_gene: NA
abundance: NA
j_gene: TRBJ2-7
CDR3nt: TGTGCCAGCAGTTTATCGGGGGTAGGGGCTTACGAGCAGTACTTC
CDR3aa: CASSLSGVGAYEQYF

v_gene: TRBV3-1/TRBV3-2
d_gene: NA
abundance: NA
j_gene: TRBJ1-5
CDR3nt: TGTGCCAGCAGCCTCGAAAGGAGGGAGCCCCAGCATTTT
CDR3aa: CASSLERREPQHF

v_gene: TRBV3-1/TRBV3-2
d_gene: TRBD2
abundance: NA
j_gene: TRBJ2-1
CDR3nt: TGTGCCAGCAGCCGCAATCCATCTGGACTAGCGGGACAGGCCCTGGAGCAGTTCTTC
CDR3aa: CASSRNPSGLAGQALEQFF

v_gene: TRBV9
d_gene: TRBD2
abundance: NA
j_gene: TRBJ2-1
CDR3nt: TGTGCCAGCAGCGTAGGGGTAGCGGGAGGGGCTGAGCAGTTCTTC
CDR3aa: CASSVGVAGGAEQFF

v_gene: TRBV7-2
d_gene: NA
abundance: NA
j_gene: TRBJ2-7
CDR3nt: TGTGCCAGCAGCTTAGGACTAGTGACCTACGAGCAGTACTTC
CDR3aa: CASSLGLVTYEQYF

v_gene: TRBV30
d_gene: NA
abundance: NA
j_gene: TRBJ2-1
CDR3nt: TGTGCCTGGAGTGGGGGTTATCAGGGCTCCTACAATGAGCAGTTCTTC
CDR3aa: CAWSGGYQGSYNEQFF